What follows describes a single T cell receptor beta chain. The data belong to a study of blood T cell repertoires in COVID-19. V gave up 8 bases and J gave up 8 bases, with 13 bases separating them. CDR3 length: 12 residues. Germline V gene lookup returns CDR1 ENHRY and CDR2 SYGVKD. TCRdb keeps only in-frame clones here, not all; method: immunoSEQ multiplex PCR. The sample gives over 130,000 clones, about 83% of which show up once; roughly 3.4% is in the top ten. The sequence was collected from a woman in her fifties or sixties with acute COVID-19. Sequenced sample: PBMCs or T cells enriched from blood (not recorded which). The chain couples TRBV10-3 to TRBJ1-5; tentative D call: TRBD1 (6 bases). CDR3 loop: CAIGGRGEPQHF. In DNA, the CDR3 is TGTGCCATCGGGGGCAGGGGCGAGCCCCAGCATTTT.